The 9 T cell receptor beta chains listed next were all sequenced from one sample in a study of T cells in Graves' hyperthyroidism and ophthalmopathy. From RNA transcripts, TCR beta CDR3 regions were amplified. The TCR CDR3 first-round RT-PCR relied on the HTBI primer set. TCRdb recomputed calls from the multiplex PCR reads with MiXCR, one row per CDR3 protein. The sample gives about 480,000 distinct CDR3 sequences, 22% of which show up once; approximately 49% is in the top ten. The sample consisted of blood. These receptors came from a woman aged 70-85 years with Graves' ophthalmopathy.

This clonotype was seen repeatedly, ten times or more. The rearrangement uses TRBV2 and TRBJ2-1; D assignment may be TRBD1 or TRBD2 (6 bases each). The V end was cut by 3 bases, the J end by 6 bases, with 12 bases between. Germline CDR1 reads SNHLY; CDR2 reads FYNNEI. The CDR3 has 14 amino acids. The CDR3 DNA sequence: TGTGCCAGCAGTGACACAGGGACTGTCAATGAGCAGTTCTTC. Translating it yields CASSDTGTVNEQFF.

This chain joins TRBV28 and TRBJ2-2, with D tentatively TRBD1 or TRBD2 (6 bases each). CDR1 and CDR2 from the germline V gene are MDHEN and SYDVKM. V dropped 6 bases and J dropped 5 bases, with 16 bases sitting between them. This CDR3 spans 15 amino acids. CDR3 coding DNA: TGTGCCAGCAGCCCCGAGGGGGGCTATACCGGGGAGCTGTTTTTT. Translating it yields CASSPEGGYTGELFF.

This clonotype was counted a few times. The chain uses TRBV12-3 or TRBV12-4 and TRBJ2-2; D not resolved. The CDR3 has 13 amino acids. V lost 6 bases to trimming and J lost 0 bases, with 5 bases between them. CDR3 residues: CASRGTNTGELFF. DNA for the CDR3: TGTGCCAGCAGAGGCACGAACACCGGGGAGCTGTTTTTT.

This clonotype has just a few counts. The chain employs TRBV20-1 and TRBJ1-1; weak D call: TRBD1 (6 bases). Trimming took off 1 base at V and 3 bases at J, with 12 bases between the two ends. Germline V gene sequence: CDR1 DFQATT, CDR2 SNEGSKA (reference sequence). The CDR3 totals 14 residues. This chain's CDR3 is CSARGGQSYTEAFF. The CDR3 coding sequence is TGCAGTGCTAGAGGGGGGCAGAGTTACACTGAAGCTTTCTTT.

This clonotype was recorded a few times. V is TRBV10-3 and J is TRBJ1-5; D unresolved. V was trimmed by 4 bases and J by 7 bases, leaving 14 bases between them. Germline V gene sequence: CDR1 ENHRY, CDR2 SYGVKD. The CDR3 spans 14 residues. The CDR3 loop reads CAISGGFVSQPQHF. CDR3 in DNA: TGTGCCATCAGTGGTGGATTCGTAAGCCAGCCCCAGCATTTT.

This sequence joins TRBV24-1 and TRBJ2-1; maybe TRBD1 (5 bases). The CDR3 has 16 amino acids. Trimming took off 3 bases at V and 5 bases at J, with 16 bases between the two ends. CDR1 is KGHDR and CDR2 is SFDVKD in the germline V gene. The CDR3 sequence is CATSDPTGPQNNEQFF. The CDR3 DNA reads TGTGCCACCAGTGATCCTACAGGTCCCCAGAACAATGAGCAGTTCTTC.

The chain couples TRBV9 to TRBJ2-2; D is unclear. Germline CDR1 and CDR2: SGDLS and YYNGEE. There are 14 residues in the CDR3. Trimming took 2 bases from V and 4 from J, leaving 9 bases between them. CDR3 amino acids: CASSVALLTGELFF. The CDR3 DNA is TGTGCCAGCAGCGTCGCCTTACTCACCGGGGAGCTGTTTTTT.

V is TRBV7-2 and J is TRBJ2-2; 9 bases are a match to TRBD2. Germline assignment: CDR1 SGHTA and CDR2 FQGNSA. V shed 3 bases, J shed 1 base, and the junction held 9 bases outside the gene matches. CDR3 size: 18 residues. For the CDR3, the DNA is TGTGCCAGCAGCTTCCGGCTAGCGGGACGCCTGAACACCGGGGAGCTGTTTTTT. Translated: CASSFRLAGRLNTGELFF.

This clonotype was detected ten times or more. The rearrangement joins TRBV28 to TRBJ1-1, with 7 bases fitting TRBD1. Germline V gene lookup returns CDR1 MDHEN and CDR2 SYDVKM. V was pared by 6 bases and J by 1 base, with 8 bases of the junction left unmatched. The CDR3 consists of 15 residues. CDR3 loop: CASREGGRGNTEAFF. The CDR3 DNA follows: TGTGCCAGCAGAGAAGGGGGCCGGGGGAACACTGAAGCTTTCTTT.